This TCR beta chain was obtained from a study of PD-1 blockade in classical Hodgkin lymphoma. Points from the study as a whole: The diversity seen at baseline in complete responders resembled that of newly diagnosed patients. Exclusion removed patients who began nivolumab under 1 year after ASCT.

This clone showed up just once. Its antigen remains unknown. The V end was cut by 1 base, the J end by 0 bases, with 14 bases between. This CDR3 is built from 18 residues. CDR1 SGHNT and CDR2 YYREEE come from the germline V gene (reference sequence). Autologous stem cell transplantation was followed by relapse in every patient, and brentuximab vedotin exposure varied. TCRdb keeps only in-frame clones here, not all; method: immunoSEQ multiplex PCR. Of some 100,000 clones in the sample, about nine tenths were seen once. Sequences were derived from peripheral blood mononuclear cells (PBMCs), sampled at baseline. The chain uses TRBV5-4 and TRBJ2-6; a possible D gene is TRBD1 (6 bases). The clonotype originates from a human donor with classical Hodgkin lymphoma. The CDR3 loop is CASSLFQGLYSGANVLTF. For the CDR3, the DNA is TGTGCCAGCAGCTTGTTTCAGGGGCTCTACTCTGGGGCCAACGTCCTGACTTTC.